This TCR beta chain was recorded in a study of regulatory T cells in long-lasting Graves disease. In the study overall: Over 5 years on antithyroid drugs plus positive TSH receptor antibodies marked Graves' disease as persistent.

This clonotype showed up many times. Its antigen is undetermined. General study points: It is possible that accuracy was reduced by the small size of the sample. Under persistent disease, TRBV28, TRBJ1-2 and TRBJ2-5 were used preferentially. Persistent Graves' patients showed a TCR diversity that was lower than that of newly diagnosed ones.

Time point defined: persistent/refractory GD, antithyroid drugs over 5 years with positive TRAb. The TCR library was prepared using RNA isolated from PBMCs. Trimming cost V 5 bases and J 2 bases, with 18 bases left between them. CDR3 length: 17 amino acids. Germline V gene lookup returns CDR1 SGHAT and CDR2 FQNNGV. CDR3 regions were amplified by Arm-PCR using iRepertoire HTBI primers to build TCR beta libraries. TCRdb re-called the multiplex PCR reads with MiXCR, one entry per CDR3 protein. Found here are hundreds of thousands of distinct CDR3 sequences, more than 20% of them singletons; the top ten hold approximately 7.8%.

The receptor was derived from a female donor with Graves disease. V is TRBV11-2 and J is TRBJ2-2; D remains unclear. Sample: peripheral blood mononuclear cells (PBMCs), taken when the disease was refractory, from a patient treated with antithyroid drugs. The CDR3 DNA is TGTGCCAGCAGCCCATATGTCGTGCGACATAACACCGGGGAGCTGTTTTTT. This sequence encodes CASSPYVVRHNTGELFF.